This T cell receptor (beta chain) was documented in a study of T cells in narcolepsy. General study results and limits: Autoreactive clonotypes reportedly recurred in blood of same and different patients, not controls. Some memory CD4+ repertoires had no autoreactive clone sequences. Autoreactive HCRT-specific and TRIB2-specific clonotypes were marked in same-patient CSF-versus-blood CD4+ comparisons.

The repertoire was sequenced with immunoSEQ multiplex PCR; TCRdb's copy has only in-frame clones and lacks some. Of about 27,000 clones in the sample, around 74% are singletons; the top ten hold 5% to 8.5%. V lost 4 bases to trimming and J lost 5 bases, with 21 bases between them. The CDR3 extends over 16 amino acids. Germline lookup yields CDR1 SGHNT and CDR2 YYREEE (reference sequence). About this clone itself: What it recognizes is unknown.

This chain joins TRBV5-4 and TRBJ2-5, with a weak D call TRBD1 (5 bases). The clonotype comes from a human donor in good health. The sequenced sample consisted of memory (CD45RA-) CD4+ T cells from blood. The CDR3 sequence: CASSPVPRALRETQYF. The CDR3 DNA reads as TGTGCCAGCAGCCCGGTCCCCAGGGCCTTGAGGGAGACCCAGTACTTC.